Listed below are T cell receptor beta chains from one sample, sequenced in a study of T cells after yellow fever vaccination. MiXCR was run by TCRdb on the 5' RACE reads, yielding one entry per CDR3 protein. Of 500,000 to 550,000 distinct CDR3 sequences in the sample, 20% to 25% were seen once. The sample in question was PBMCs, obtained roughly 20 days after the first yellow fever vaccination. Receptors originate from a man in his late teens or twenties who received the YFV17D yellow fever vaccine. CDR3s include the opening cysteine and the closing phenylalanine or tryptophan. The D gene is left open where the match is weak. Clone size is stated in some rows and not others, as once, few, many or a class when expanded.

d_call clone_size j_call v_call cdr3_nt cdr3_aa
. few TRBJ1-1 TRBV7-2 TGTGCCAGCAGCCTGATGAGGGGGAACACTGAAGCTTTCTTT CASSLMRGNTEAFF
TRBD1 . TRBJ1-3 TRBV10-3 TGTGCCATCATGACAGGGACGAGAAACACCATATATTTT CAIMTGTRNTIYF
TRBD1 . TRBJ2-3 TRBV15 TGTGCCACCGGGGATACGATCAGGACAGGGCGGAGCACAGATACGCAGTATTTT CATGDTIRTGRSTDTQYF
. few TRBJ2-5 TRBV20-1 TGCAGTGCTTTACTCACGAGTCTCGAGACCCAGTACTTC CSALLTSLETQYF
. . TRBJ1-6 TRBV5-1 TGCGCCAGCAGCTTGGGTGTGATAAATAATTCACCCCTCCACTTT CASSLGVINNSPLHF
TRBD1 many TRBJ2-2 TRBV5-1 TGCGCCAGCAGATTGACAGGGGAGACCGGGGAGCTGTTTTTT CASRLTGETGELFF
TRBD1 few TRBJ1-1 TRBV4-3 TGCGCCAGCAGCCCAGGAACAGGGGACACTGAAGCTTTCTTT CASSPGTGDTEAFF
. . TRBJ1-2 TRBV7-2 TGTGCCAGCAGCGAAGCGGCCGGGTCGGGTTATGGCTACACCTTC CASSEAAGSGYGYTF
. few TRBJ1-1 TRBV5-1 TGCGCCAGCAGTGCGAGGGAGGCCACTGAAGCTTTCTTT CASSAREATEAFF
. few TRBJ2-1 TRBV11-1 TGTGCCAGCAGCTCACGAATCCCCCACAATGAGCAGTTCTTC CASSSRIPHNEQFF
. . TRBJ1-6 TRBV5-1 TGCGCCAGCAGCGGAGGGGCGCCCCATAATTCACCCCTCCACTTT CASSGGAPHNSPLHF
. many TRBJ1-2 TRBV7-9 TGTGCCAGCAGCTTAGCGCTGAGCAGCGGCTACACCTTC CASSLALSSGYTF
. once TRBJ1-5 TRBV7-2 TGTGCCAGCAGCTTAGGAGATAGAGGGACTCAGCCCCAGCATTTT CASSLGDRGTQPQHF
. . TRBJ2-1 TRBV3-1 TGTGCCAGCAGCCAACCGGGGTCGAGCTCCTACAATGAGCAGTTCTTC CASSQPGSSSYNEQFF
TRBD2 few TRBJ2-1 TRBV15 TGTGCCACCAGCAGTAGAGGGGCGGGGGGGCCAAATGAGCAGTTCTTC CATSSRGAGGPNEQFF
. few TRBJ1-4 TRBV7-2 TGTGCCAGCAGCTCCTCGTTGTCTGAAAAACTGTTTTTT CASSSSLSEKLFF
. . TRBJ2-6 TRBV3-1 TGTGCCACTTGGGGTTACAGAAAAACTGGGGCCAACGTCCTGACTTTC CATWGYRKTGANVLTF
TRBD2 few TRBJ2-3 TRBV4-2 TGTGCCAGCAGCCAAATGGGACTAGCCCTAAGGGTCACAGATACGCAGTATTTT CASSQMGLALRVTDTQYF
. . TRBJ2-5 TRBV5-1 TGCGCCAGCAGCACCCCAACAGGGTCCGGAGGGACCCAGTACTTC CASSTPTGSGGTQYF
. few TRBJ2-3 TRBV14 TGTGCCAGCAGCCAACAGATAACCCGGGGACCCATCGCAGATACGCAGTATTTT CASSQQITRGPIADTQYF
. . TRBJ1-1 TRBV19 TGTGCCAGTAGTAGAACAGGTGGGGACATGAACACTGAAGCTTTCTTT CASSRTGGDMNTEAFF
. few TRBJ2-3 TRBV9 TGTGCCAGCAGTACACCGGGGAGAACAGATACGCAGTATTTT CASSTPGRTDTQYF
. few TRBJ1-5 TRBV7-9 TGTGCCAGCAGCTATACCGCCCCTTGGCCCCAGCATTTT CASSYTAPWPQHF
. . TRBJ1-2 TRBV4-3 TGCGCCAGCAGCCGAACCACGGGAGGCTACACCTTC CASSRTTGGYTF
. few TRBJ2-3 TRBV2 TGTGCCAGCAGTGAAGCGCGGGGTGTGGAAGGAGATACGCAGTATTTT CASSEARGVEGDTQYF
TRBD2 . TRBJ2-7 TRBV4-3 TGCGCCAGCAGCCAAGAAGGGCGCTCGGGGGGTCTCTACGAGCAGTACTTC CASSQEGRSGGLYEQYF
. few TRBJ2-5 TRBV5-1 TGCGCCAGCAGCTCCACGGGGGAGGAGACCCAGTACTTC CASSSTGEETQYF
. . TRBJ2-7 TRBV7-2 TGTGCCAGCAGATTAGTTTCAGCTCCGTACGAGCAGTACTTC CASRLVSAPYEQYF
TRBD2 few TRBJ2-1 TRBV9 TGTGCCAGCAGCGTCCGTAGCGGGGGGGGCTACAATGAGCAGTTCTTC CASSVRSGGGYNEQFF
. few TRBJ2-7 TRBV6-9 TGTGCCAGCAACGCCCGGACTACCGAGCAGTACTTC CASNARTTEQYF
TRBD1 . TRBJ2-3 TRBV28 TGTGCCAGCAGCCCTGGGGACAGGGGCCCAGATACGCAGTATTTT CASSPGDRGPDTQYF
. . TRBJ1-1 TRBV20-1 TGCAGTGCTCACGGGGGGAGTTGGTCCCCTGAAGCTTTCTTT CSAHGGSWSPEAFF